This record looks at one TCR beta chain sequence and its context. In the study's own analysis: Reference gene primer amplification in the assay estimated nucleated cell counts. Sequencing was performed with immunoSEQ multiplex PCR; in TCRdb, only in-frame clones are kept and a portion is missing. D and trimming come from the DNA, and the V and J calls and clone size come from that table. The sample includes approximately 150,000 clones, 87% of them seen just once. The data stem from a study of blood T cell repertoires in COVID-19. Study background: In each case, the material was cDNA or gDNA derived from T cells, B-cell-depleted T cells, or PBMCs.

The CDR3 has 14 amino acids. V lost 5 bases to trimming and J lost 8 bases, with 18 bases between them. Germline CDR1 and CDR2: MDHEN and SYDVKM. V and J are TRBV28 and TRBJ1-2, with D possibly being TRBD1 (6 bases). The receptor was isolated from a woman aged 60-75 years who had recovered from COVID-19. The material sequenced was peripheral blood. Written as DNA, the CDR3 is TGTGCCAGCAGTCCAGGACAGTTCGGAAGAGGCTACACCTTC. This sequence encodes CASSPGQFGRGYTF.